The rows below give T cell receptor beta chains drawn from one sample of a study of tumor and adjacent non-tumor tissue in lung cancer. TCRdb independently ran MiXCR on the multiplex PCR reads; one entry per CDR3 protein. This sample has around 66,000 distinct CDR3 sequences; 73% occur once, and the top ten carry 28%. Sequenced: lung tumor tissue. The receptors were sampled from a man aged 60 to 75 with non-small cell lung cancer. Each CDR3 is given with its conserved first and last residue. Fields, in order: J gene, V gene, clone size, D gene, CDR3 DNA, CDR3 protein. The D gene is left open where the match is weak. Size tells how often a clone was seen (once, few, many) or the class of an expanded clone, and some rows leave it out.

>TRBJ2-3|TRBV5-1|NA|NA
TGCGCCAGCAGCTTGAAACTAGCTAATATAGATACGCAGTATTTT
CASSLKLANIDTQYF
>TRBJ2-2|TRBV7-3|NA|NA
TGTACCAGCATCTTAACGCCGGGGATCGGGGAGCTGTTTTTT
CTSILTPGIGELFF
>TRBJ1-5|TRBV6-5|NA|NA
TGTGCCAACAGTTATTCGGAGGGTAATCAGCCCCAGCATTTT
CANSYSEGNQPQHF
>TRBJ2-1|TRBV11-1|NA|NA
TGTGCCAGCAGCGAAGGTTACAGCAATGATCAGTTCTTC
CASSEGYSNDQFF
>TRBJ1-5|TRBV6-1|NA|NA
TGTACCAGCAGCGACAAAGGACCTTATAATCATAGCAATCAGTCCCAGCATTTT
CTSSDKGPYNHSNQSQHF
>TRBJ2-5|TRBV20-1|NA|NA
TGCAGTGCTGCACAGGGAACGACAGAGACCCCGTACTTC
CSAAQGTTETPYF
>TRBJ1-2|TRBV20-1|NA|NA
TGCAGTGCTCCCCGGGGGGCGAGTGGCTACACTTTC
CSAPRGASGYTF
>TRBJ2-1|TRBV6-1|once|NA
TGTGCGAGCAGCACGACAGAGTACAATGAGCAGTCCTTC
CASSTTEYNEQSF
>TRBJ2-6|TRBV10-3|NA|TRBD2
TGTGCCATCAGTGAACATGGGATTAGCGGGAGGGGCCCTGGGGCCAACGTCATGACTTTC
CAISEHGISGRGPGANVMTF
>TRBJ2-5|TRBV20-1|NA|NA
TGCATTGCAACAGGGCAAGAGACCCAGTACTTT
CIATGQETQYF
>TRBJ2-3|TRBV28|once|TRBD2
TGTGCCAGCAGTCCTAGCGGAAGCACAAATACGCAGTATTTT
CASSPSGSTNTQYF
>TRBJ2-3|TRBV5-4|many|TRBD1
TGTGCCAGCAGCTCGGGACAGGGGATAGGGTCAGATACGCAGTATTTT
CASSSGQGIGSDTQYF
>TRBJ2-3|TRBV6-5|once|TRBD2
TGTGCCAGCAGTGAGCTAGCGGGGGGCACAGAAACGCAGTATTTT
CASSELAGGTETQYF
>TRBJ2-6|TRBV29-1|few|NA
TGTAGCGTTGCCCCCTCTGGGACCAACGTCCTGACTTTC
CSVAPSGTNVLTF
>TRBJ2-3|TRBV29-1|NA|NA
TGCAGCGGAGTCACAGATACGCAGTGTTTT
CSGVTDTQCF
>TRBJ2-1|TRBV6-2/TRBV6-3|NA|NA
TGTGTCAGCAGTTACTCCGGTGGGGGGAGTGAGCAGTCCTTC
CVSSYSGGGSEQSF
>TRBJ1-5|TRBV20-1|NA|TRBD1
TGCAGTGCTATCCTGACAGGGGTCCCCCTTCAGCCCCAGCATTTT
CSAILTGVPLQPQHF
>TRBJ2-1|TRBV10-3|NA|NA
TGTGCAATCAGTGAGTCGATGGCGGGGGCATACAATGAGCATTTCTTC
CAISESMAGAYNEHFF
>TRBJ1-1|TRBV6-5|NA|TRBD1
TGTGCCAGCAATAAGGGACAGGGGCCCAACATTGAAGCTTTCTTT
CASNKGQGPNIEAFF
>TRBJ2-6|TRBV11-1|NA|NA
TGTGCAAGCAGTTTAGAGACTCGAGCCGTCCTGATTTTC
CASSLETRAVLIF
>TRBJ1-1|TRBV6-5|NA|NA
TGTGCCAGCAGTTACTCCCGCAGCGGCGGGACTGAAGCTTTCTTT
CASSYSRSGGTEAFF
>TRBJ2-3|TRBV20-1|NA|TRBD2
TGCAGTCCCCCTCCAGCGGGAGGCCCCCCTAGCACAGATACGCAGTATTTT
CSPPPAGGPPSTDTQYF
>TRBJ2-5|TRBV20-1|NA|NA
TGCAGTGCTAGATTCGGCGCAGGGCACCAGGAGACCCAGTACTTC
CSARFGAGHQETQYF
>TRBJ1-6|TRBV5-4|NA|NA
TGTGCCAGCAGCATCCAGGGGAGGAATTCACCTCTCCACTTT
CASSIQGRNSPLHF
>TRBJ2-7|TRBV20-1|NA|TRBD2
TGCAGTGCTAGAGGGACTAGCGGGAGTACGGCCTACGAGCAGTACTTC
CSARGTSGSTAYEQYF
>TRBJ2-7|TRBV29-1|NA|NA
TGTAGCGTTGAAGATCCTGAAAGGGGCTCCTACGAGCAGTACTTC
CSVEDPERGSYEQYF
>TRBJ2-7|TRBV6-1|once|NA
TGTGCCAGCAGTGAAGCAAATGCACTTACCCGCGGGCACTTC
CASSEANALTRGHF
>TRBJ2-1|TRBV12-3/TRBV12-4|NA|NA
TGTGCCAGCAGCCTTCAGAGGGATGAGCAGTTCTTC
CASSLQRDEQFF
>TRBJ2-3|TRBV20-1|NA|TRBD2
TGCAGTGTTAGAGATTGGGTCGGCGGGAGCGCGACAGATAGGCAGTATTTT
CSVRDWVGGSATDRQYF
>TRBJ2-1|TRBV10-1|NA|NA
TGCGCCAGCAGTGAGTCGAGGCGCGGACGGGGGGCTGATGAGCAGTTCTTC
CASSESRRGRGADEQFF
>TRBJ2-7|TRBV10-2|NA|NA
TGCGCCAGCACCCCCGGGTCAGGGCCCTCCTACGAGGAGTACTTC
CASTPGSGPSYEEYF
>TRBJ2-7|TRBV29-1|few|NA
TGCAGCGTTGGATGGGGCTACGAGCAGTACTTC
CSVGWGYEQYF
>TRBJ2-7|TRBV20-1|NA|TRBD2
TGCAGTGTTAGGGATTCCCTAGCGGACTCTTACGAGCAGTACTTC
CSVRDSLADSYEQYF
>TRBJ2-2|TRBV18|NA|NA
TGTGCCAGCTCACCACCCGACACCGGGGAGCTGTTTTTT
CASSPPDTGELFF
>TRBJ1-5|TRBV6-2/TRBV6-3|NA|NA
TGTCCCAGCAGCGAGCTCAATCAACCCCAGCATTTT
CPSSELNQPQHF
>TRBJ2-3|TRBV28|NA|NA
TGTGTCAGCAGTCAGGCCTCTAAGTATTTT
CVSSQASKYF
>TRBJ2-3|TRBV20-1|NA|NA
NA
CSASSSGMGTDTQYF
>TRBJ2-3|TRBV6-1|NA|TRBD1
TGTGCCAGTAGTGAATTACGACAGGGTTCTCAGCCTCAGTATTTT
CASSELRQGSQPQYF
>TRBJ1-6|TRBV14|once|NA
TGTGCCAGCAGCAAAGATCTCCAGGATAATTCACACCTCCACTTT
CASSKDLQDNSHLHF
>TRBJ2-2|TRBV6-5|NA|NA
TGTACCAGCAGTTATTCGAGAAGGGTCACCGGGGAGCTGTTTTTT
CTSSYSRRVTGELFF
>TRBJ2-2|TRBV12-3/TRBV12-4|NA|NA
TGTACCAACAGTTTCCGACAGAACACCGGGGAGCTGTTTTTT
CTNSFRQNTGELFF
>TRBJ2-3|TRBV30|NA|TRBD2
TGTGCCTGGAGTGGGAGTCTAGCGGGAGGGCCGGGAGATACGCAGTATTTT
CAWSGSLAGGPGDTQYF